The 30 T cell receptor beta chains given below trace back to one sample, sequenced in a study of T cell repertoires in cytomegalovirus infection. Antigen specificity for these receptors is unknown. TCRdb ran MiXCR on the reads and lists one entry per CDR3 protein. The table includes more than 250,000 distinct CDR3 sequences, 25% detected once. The sequences come from cultured PBMCs, collected from culture after CMV antigen stimulation. Every receptor here comes from a human donor in good health (CMV status not recorded). Some clones in this sample may be carry-over from other donors' samples.

This clonotype was counted ten times or more. The chain employs TRBV19 and TRBJ1-2; D remains unclear. Trimming removed 5 bases at V and 0 bases at J, with 4 bases between. CDR1 is LNHDA and CDR2 is SQIVND in the germline V gene (reference sequence). The CDR3 has 12 residues. CDR3 region: CASSGTNYGYTF. CDR3 bases: TGTGCCAGTAGTGGGACTAACTATGGCTACACCTTC. The whole variable domain, filled in from reference TRBV19 and TRBJ1-2, reads DGGITQSPKYLFRKEGQNVTLSCEQNLNHDAMYWYRQDPGQGLRLIYYSQIVNDFQKGDIAEGYSVSREKKESFPLTVTSAQKNPTAFYLCASSGTNYGYTFGSGTRLTVV.

The chain couples TRBV12-5 to TRBJ2-1; 7 bases map to TRBD2. CDR3 length: 19 amino acids. Germline values: CDR1 LGHNT, CDR2 FRNRAP. Losses at the gene ends were 2 bases for V and 9 bases for J; bases not matched to a gene: 22. CDR3 residues: CASGLSSRGLPSKRGEQFF. The CDR3 region has the DNA TGTGCTAGTGGTTTGTCGAGTCGGGGACTACCCAGTAAAAGGGGTGAGCAGTTCTTC.

The chain joins TRBV6-5 to TRBJ1-3, with D perhaps matching TRBD1 (5 bases). This CDR3 contains 16 residues. The ends were cut back, 0 bases at V and 4 bases at J, with 13 bases in the middle. CDR1 and CDR2 (germline): MNHEY, SVGAGI. The DNA for the CDR3 is TGTGCCAGCAGTTACTCGAACACGGGACTCGGAAACACCATATATTTT. Its protein product is CASSYSNTGLGNTIYF.

The J gene is TRBJ2-1, the V gene TRBV12-3 or TRBV12-4; D is perhaps TRBD2 (6 bases). The CDR3 extends over 16 amino acids. Trimming pared 6 bases from V and 0 bases from J, leaving 15 bases between. DNA of the CDR3: TGTGCCAGCAGCCCCGGGAGACGGGCCTCCTACAATGAGCAGTTCTTC. Its translation is CASSPGRRASYNEQFF.

Ten or more counts support this clonotype. The DNA of the CDR3 is TGTGCCAGCAGTGGAAGATTGGTTAACTACAATGAGCAGTTCTTC. Translation: CASSGRLVNYNEQFF. The V and J genes are TRBV7-2 and TRBJ2-1; no clear D. This CDR3 contains 15 residues. Germline values: CDR1 SGHTA, CDR2 FQGNSA. The V gene lost 6 bases and the J gene lost 3 bases, with 15 bases spanning the gap. Together with reference TRBV7-2 and TRBJ2-1, the CDR3 gives the full variable domain: GAGVSQSPSNKVTEKGKDVELRCDPISGHTALYWYRQSLGQGLEFLIYFQGNSAPDKSGLPSDRFSAERTGGSVSTLTIQRTQQEDSAVYLCASSGRLVNYNEQFFGPGTRLTVL.

There are a few counts of this clonotype. V and J are TRBV6-1 and TRBJ2-5, with D perhaps given as TRBD1 or TRBD2 (5 bases each). CDR1 is MNHNS, CDR2 SASEGT, per germline. The CDR3 length is 17 residues. V gave up 5 bases and J gave up 5 bases, with 24 bases separating them. The DNA for the CDR3 is TGTGCCAGCAGTACTACGTTCGGGACGGACCAAAGGGAGACCCAGTACTTC. Translation gives CASSTTFGTDQRETQYF.

This clonotype appeared many times. The V and J genes are TRBV7-9 and TRBJ2-1, with D possibly being TRBD2 (7 bases). Germline CDR1 reads SEHNR; CDR2 reads FQNEAQ (reference sequence). The length of the CDR3 is 16 residues. Trimming pared 5 bases from V and 3 bases from J, leaving 17 bases between. CDR3 DNA: TGTGCCAGCAGCCGTTGGGGAGGGGGAGGCTACAATGAGCAGTTCTTC. Its protein is CASSRWGGGGYNEQFF.

V is TRBV20-1 and J is TRBJ2-5, with a tentative D call TRBD2 (6 bases). The length of the CDR3 is 13 residues. The ends were cut back, 2 bases at V and 7 bases at J, with 14 bases in the middle. Germline assignment: CDR1 DFQATT and CDR2 SNEGSKA (reference sequence). In nucleotides, the CDR3 is TGCAGTGCTAGAAGGGAGGAGTTCGGGACCCAGTACTTC. It yields the protein CSARREEFGTQYF.

This clonotype was detected many times. The CDR3 DNA is TGTGCCAGCAGCCCTAGCCTTACCATGAACACTGAAGCTTTCTTT. Encoded protein: CASSPSLTMNTEAFF. The J gene is TRBJ1-1, the V gene TRBV7-2, with D unresolved. Germline lookup yields CDR1 SGHTA and CDR2 FQGNSA. The CDR3 consists of 15 residues. Trimming cost V 5 bases and J 0 bases, with 13 bases left between them.

This clonotype was found a few times. This rearrangement joins TRBV6-5 to TRBJ1-1; D gene ambiguous. There are 13 residues in the CDR3. Looked up from germline, CDR1 is MNHEY and CDR2 is SVGAGI. V lost 7 bases, J lost 1 base, and 10 bases lay in between. The DNA of the CDR3 is TGTGCCAGCATCGAGCTGGGGAACACTGAAGCTTTCTTT. This codes for CASIELGNTEAFF.

This clonotype was seen only a few times. This chain links TRBV19 with TRBJ1-4; maybe TRBD1 (6 bases). Germline V gene lookup returns CDR1 LNHDA and CDR2 SQIVND (reference sequence). There are 17 residues in the CDR3. V lost 3 bases, J lost 0 bases, and 14 bases lay in between. CDR3 coding DNA: TGTGCCAGTAGTATTAGGGGGGCCCATGCAACTAATGAAAAACTGTTTTTT. Translation gives CASSIRGAHATNEKLFF. Supplemented by reference TRBV19 and TRBJ1-4, the full variable domain reads DGGITQSPKYLFRKEGQNVTLSCEQNLNHDAMYWYRQDPGQGLRLIYYSQIVNDFQKGDIAEGYSVSREKKESFPLTVTSAQKNPTAFYLCASSIRGAHATNEKLFFGSGTQLSVL.

This chain connects TRBV4-3 to TRBJ2-1; a possible D gene is TRBD1 (5 bases). V dropped 0 bases and J dropped 0 bases, with 12 bases sitting between them. The CDR3 contains 17 residues. The germline gives CDR1 LGHNA, CDR2 YSLEER. CDR3 sequence (DNA): TGCGCCAGCAGCCAAGAGGGGCGGTGGAGCTCCTACAATGAGCAGTTCTTC. It encodes CASSQEGRWSSYNEQFF.

This chain links TRBV7-2 with TRBJ2-1, with 8 bases fitting TRBD2. CDR1 and CDR2 (germline): SGHTA, FQGNSA. This CDR3 is built from 16 residues. The V and J ends lost 1 base and 2 bases, in that order; junction bases with no gene match: 4. The CDR3 protein is CASSLVSGGAYNEQFF. The CDR3 coding sequence is TGTGCCAGCAGCTTAGTCTCCGGGGGGGCCTACAATGAGCAGTTCTTC. Variable domain in full (rest from reference TRBV7-2 and TRBJ2-1): GAGVSQSPSNKVTEKGKDVELRCDPISGHTALYWYRQSLGQGLEFLIYFQGNSAPDKSGLPSDRFSAERTGGSVSTLTIQRTQQEDSAVYLCASSLVSGGAYNEQFFGPGTRLTVL.

V usage is TRBV4-2 and J usage is TRBJ2-7; weak D call: TRBD2 (5 bases). Germline values: CDR1 LGHNA, CDR2 YNFKEQ. V gave up 0 bases and J gave up 5 bases, with 11 bases separating them. The CDR3 spans 14 residues. The CDR3 loop is CASSQEETIDEQYF. In DNA, the CDR3 is TGTGCCAGCAGCCAAGAGGAGACTATCGACGAGCAGTACTTC.

This clonotype was seen at least ten times. The chain couples TRBV12-3 or TRBV12-4 to TRBJ1-5; D unresolved. V gave up 7 bases and J gave up 7 bases, with 14 bases separating them. CDR3 size: 13 residues. The CDR3 DNA reads TGTGCCAGCACGCCCGGGGATGCGCAGCCCCAGCATTTT. It yields the protein CASTPGDAQPQHF.

In regard to this clonotype: Because the CDR3's place on the DNA is in doubt, the DNA is left out and the CDR3 is given as listed by TCRdb. This chain links TRBV14 with TRBJ1-1; the tabulated D call, TRBD1, remains unverified against the DNA. Germline V gene lookup returns CDR1 SGHDN and CDR2 FVKESK. The CDR3 has 14 residues if both end residues are counted. The CDR3 here is CASSQEVGQGARFF.

This clonotype was recorded at least ten times. This chain joins TRBV7-2 and TRBJ1-5; D is ambiguous. Germline CDR1 reads SGHTA; CDR2 reads FQGNSA. The CDR3 sequence is 12 residues long. With 5 bases removed from V and 5 bases from J, the gap between germline ends came to 7 bases. CDR3 nucleotides: TGTGCCAGCAGCACCTCGGATCAGCCCCAGCATTTT. Translation gives CASSTSDQPQHF.

The J gene is TRBJ1-3, the V gene TRBV19, with D maybe TRBD1 (6 bases). This CDR3 has 15 residues. V shed 8 bases and J shed 2 bases, with 16 bases lying between them. Germline CDR1 and CDR2: LNHDA and SQIVND (reference sequence). CDR3 loop: CASHLAGAPGNTIYF. As DNA, the CDR3 is TGTGCCAGTCACCTGGCGGGGGCGCCTGGAAACACCATATATTTT.

J is TRBJ2-1 and V is TRBV10-3; TRBD1 is a possible D gene (7 bases). This CDR3 contains 14 residues. V was clipped by 8 bases and J by 4 bases, with 15 bases between them. Germline V gene data show CDR1 as ENHRY and CDR2 as SYGVKD. CDR3 coding DNA: TGTGCCATCGGGGGGACAGTTGTTTACAATGAGCAGTTCTTC. Amino acid sequence: CAIGGTVVYNEQFF.

CDR3 sequence (DNA): TGTGCGACTGGAGTAGGACTAGCGGGAGTAGAGAATGAGCAGTTCTTC. Translation gives CATGVGLAGVENEQFF. The chain links TRBV30 to TRBJ2-1; the match to TRBD2 covers 13 bases. The CDR3 consists of 16 residues. Germline V gene lookup returns CDR1 GTSNPN and CDR2 SVGIG (reference sequence).

The V call is TRBV4-3, the J call TRBJ2-3; no firm D call. From germline, CDR1 is LGHNA and CDR2 YSLEER. This CDR3 has 14 residues. V was shortened by 0 bases and J by 1 base, with 5 bases between the two germline ends. CDR3 residues: CASSQDFGTDTQYF. The DNA for the CDR3 is TGCGCCAGCAGCCAAGACTTCGGCACAGATACGCAGTATTTT.

This clonotype appeared many times. The chain carries TRBV7-8 and TRBJ2-1; a possible D gene is TRBD1 (5 bases). V was pared by 5 bases and J by 5 bases, with 19 bases between. The CDR3 sequence is 16 residues long. Germline V lookup: CDR1 SGHVS, CDR2 FQNEAQ. The CDR3 nucleotides read TGTGCCAGCAGCCTAGACAGCCCGAGGATACACAATGAGCAGTTCTTC. Its translation is CASSLDSPRIHNEQFF.

This clonotype was seen ten or more times. The V call is TRBV27, the J call TRBJ1-3; 8 bases are a match to TRBD1. The CDR3 has 15 amino acids. Germline V gene lookup returns CDR1 MNHEY and CDR2 SMNVEV (reference sequence). Trimming cost V 5 bases and J 0 bases; bases outside gene matches: 3. CDR3 bases: TGTGCCAGCAGTGCGACAGGGGACTCTGGAAACACCATATATTTT. This sequence encodes CASSATGDSGNTIYF.

A few counts support this clonotype. This chain uses TRBV11-2 with TRBJ2-1; 10 bases fit TRBD2. Unmatched junction bases numbered 8, after V lost 5 bases and J lost 13 bases. There are 13 residues in the CDR3. The germline V gene encodes CDR1 SGHAT and CDR2 FQNNGV. The CDR3 bases are TGTGCCAGCAGCCACCAGCGGGAGGGCCTCCAGTTCTTC. Encoded protein: CASSHQREGLQFF. Complete variable domain (other parts from reference TRBV11-2 and TRBJ2-1): EAGVAQSPRYKIIEKRQSVAFWCNPISGHATLYWYQQILGQGPKLLIQFQNNGVVDDSQLPKDRFSAERLKGVDSTLKIQPAKLEDSAVYLCASSHQREGLQFFGPGTRLTVL.

V usage is TRBV18 and J usage is TRBJ2-3; TRBD1 is a possible D gene (6 bases). Germline assignment: CDR1 KGHSH and CDR2 LQKENI. V lost 3 bases to trimming and J lost 1 base, with 14 bases between them. This CDR3 has 16 residues. The CDR3 DNA reads TGTGCCAGCTCACCTCGAGACAGGTTTGGCACAGATACGCAGTATTTT. Encoded protein: CASSPRDRFGTDTQYF. Variable domain in full (rest from reference TRBV18 and TRBJ2-3): NAGVMQNPRHLVRRRGQEARLRCSPMKGHSHVYWYRQLPEEGLKFMVYLQKENIIDESGMPKERFSAEFPKEGPSILRIQQVVRGDSAAYFCASSPRDRFGTDTQYFGPGTRLTVL.

V is TRBV27 and J is TRBJ1-2, with TRBD1 matching over 7 bases. Per germline, CDR1 MNHEY and CDR2 SMNVEV (reference sequence). The CDR3 extends over 15 amino acids. The trim removed 1 base at V and 2 bases at J, leaving 4 bases unmatched. The CDR3 coding sequence is TGTGCCAGCAGTTTATTGGGACAGTCGAACTATGGCTACACCTTC. This sequence encodes CASSLLGQSNYGYTF.

This sequence joins TRBV7-1 and TRBJ2-1; 8 nucleotides line up with TRBD2. TRBV7-1 is designated an ORF whose function remains uncertain. V dropped 10 bases and J dropped 8; count of bases not matched to a gene: 7. This CDR3 spans 12 amino acids. CDR3 amino acids: CATGLGGDEQFF. Here the CDR3 DNA reads TGTGCCACCGGCCTCGGGGGGGATGAGCAGTTCTTC.

This clonotype was counted only a few times. This rearrangement joins TRBV6-1 to TRBJ2-7; 12 bases are a match to TRBD1. Germline CDR1 reads MNHNS; CDR2 reads SASEGT. The CDR3 has 14 residues. Germline trimming cut 6 bases from V and 7 bases from J; bases unmatched to any gene: 7. This chain's CDR3 is CASSGTGGAEEQYV. The CDR3 coding sequence is TGTGCCAGCAGCGGGACAGGGGGCGCGGAAGAGCAGTACGTC.

This rearrangement joins TRBV7-2 to TRBJ2-7, with D perhaps matching TRBD2 (6 bases). The germline V gene encodes CDR1 SGHTA and CDR2 FQGNSA. V lost 5 bases to trimming and J lost 3 bases, with 23 bases between them. This CDR3 is 17 amino acids long. The CDR3 region has the DNA TGTGCCAGCAGCCCGGGACTCCTGTCCTTCGGTTTCTACGAGCAGTACTTC. Amino acids: CASSPGLLSFGFYEQYF.

This clonotype was observed at least ten times. CDR3 DNA: TGTGCCAGCAGCTCAAAACCTGGGAGTACCAACACCGGGGAGCTGTTTTTT. Protein sequence: CASSSKPGSTNTGELFF. The V and J genes are TRBV7-9 and TRBJ2-2; a weak D match, TRBD2 (5 bases). The CDR3 covers 17 residues. Germline CDR1 SEHNR, CDR2 FQNEAQ (reference sequence). The V and J ends lost 4 bases and 2 bases respectively, with 17 bases between them.